What follows are 5 T cell receptor beta chains derived from one specimen sequenced in a study of early T cells in non-severe SARS-CoV-2 infection. MiXCR, applied by TCRdb to the 5' RACE reads, yields one record per CDR3 protein. The table lists fewer than 130,000 distinct CDR3 sequences, roughly 12% of them singletons. The sequences come from whole blood, collected at baseline. The receptors were sampled from an adult who was a healthcare worker with PCR-confirmed SARS-CoV-2 infection or an uninfected control (not recorded which).

This clonotype was detected ten times or more. V usage is TRBV27 and J usage is TRBJ1-1; D gene unclear. Germline CDR1 and CDR2: MNHEY and SMNVEV (reference sequence). The CDR3 has 15 amino acids. Trimming took off 0 bases at V and 0 bases at J, with 8 bases between the two ends. CDR3 amino acids: CASSLSRVMNTEAFF. The CDR3 coding sequence is TGTGCCAGCAGTTTATCTCGAGTAATGAACACTGAAGCTTTCTTT.

The rearrangement uses TRBV5-5 and TRBJ2-1; TRBD2 agrees at 12 bases. This CDR3 has 15 amino acids. Germline CDR1 is SGHKS and CDR2 is YYEKEE (reference sequence). J was trimmed by 8 bases and V by 6 bases; bases with no gene match: 9. CDR3: CASTMTSGRSYEQFF. Written as DNA, the CDR3 is TGTGCCAGCACCATGACTAGCGGGAGATCCTATGAGCAGTTCTTC.

This clonotype occurred a few times. This chain links TRBV7-9 with TRBJ2-6; 7 bases are shared with TRBD2. The trim removed 1 base at V and 4 bases at J, leaving 10 bases unmatched. CDR3 size: 18 residues. Germline V gene sequence: CDR1 SEHNR, CDR2 FQNEAQ (reference sequence). The CDR3 coding sequence is TGTGCCAGCAGCTTAGGGGGACTAAAGCTGGAAGGGGCCAACGTCCTGACTTTC. The encoded protein is CASSLGGLKLEGANVLTF.

This clonotype was counted many times. The CDR3 sequence: CASSPSGNTIYF. CDR3 DNA sequence: TGTGCCAGCAGCCCATCTGGAAACACCATATATTTT. The rearrangement uses TRBV7-8 and TRBJ1-3, with D unresolved. CDR3 size: 12 residues. V gave up 5 bases and J gave up 1 base, with 3 bases separating them. Germline assignment: CDR1 SGHVS and CDR2 FQNEAQ.

The rearrangement joins TRBV5-1 to TRBJ1-2; D might be TRBD1 (6 bases). This CDR3 has 15 residues. V was cut by 0 bases and J by 5 bases, with 14 bases left in between. CDR1 and CDR2 (germline): SGHRS, YFSETQ. The CDR3 is CASSLDGGTGYGYTF. DNA of the CDR3: TGCGCCAGCAGCTTGGACGGGGGCACGGGTTATGGCTACACCTTC.